This record covers a single T cell receptor (beta chain). Its specificity is not known. This sample was taken from a study of blood T cells in healthy people across ages. Notes on the study in general: Comparison with aged donors showed that long-lived donors had more naive CD4+ cells and higher diversity.

Healthy Caucasian individuals from Russia aged about 6 to 100 were enrolled as donors. Around 10 milliliters of peripheral blood were drawn from each donor. Per individual sample, total RNA of at least 5 micrograms was extracted. Alongside a J-beta primer mix, a sample-barcoded 5' primer served in a second PCR lasting roughly 7 to 11 cycles. TCRdb analysed the 5' RACE reads with MiXCR anew, one entry per CDR3 protein. The sample shows 790,000 or so distinct CDR3 sequences, 35% to 50% of them seen only once. The source of this sequence is a man older than 75 in good health. Sequencing was performed on blood.

The CDR3 here is CASSLVPADTDTQYF. The CDR3 DNA is TGTGCCAGCAGCTTGGTTCCAGCGGACACAGATACGCAGTATTTT. The chain links TRBV5-5 to TRBJ2-3, with D perhaps TRBD2 (5 bases). Looked up from germline, CDR1 is SGHKS and CDR2 is YYEKEE (reference sequence). The germline V and J ends were trimmed by 0 bases and 2 bases, with 10 bases remaining between them. The CDR3 loop spans 15 amino acids.